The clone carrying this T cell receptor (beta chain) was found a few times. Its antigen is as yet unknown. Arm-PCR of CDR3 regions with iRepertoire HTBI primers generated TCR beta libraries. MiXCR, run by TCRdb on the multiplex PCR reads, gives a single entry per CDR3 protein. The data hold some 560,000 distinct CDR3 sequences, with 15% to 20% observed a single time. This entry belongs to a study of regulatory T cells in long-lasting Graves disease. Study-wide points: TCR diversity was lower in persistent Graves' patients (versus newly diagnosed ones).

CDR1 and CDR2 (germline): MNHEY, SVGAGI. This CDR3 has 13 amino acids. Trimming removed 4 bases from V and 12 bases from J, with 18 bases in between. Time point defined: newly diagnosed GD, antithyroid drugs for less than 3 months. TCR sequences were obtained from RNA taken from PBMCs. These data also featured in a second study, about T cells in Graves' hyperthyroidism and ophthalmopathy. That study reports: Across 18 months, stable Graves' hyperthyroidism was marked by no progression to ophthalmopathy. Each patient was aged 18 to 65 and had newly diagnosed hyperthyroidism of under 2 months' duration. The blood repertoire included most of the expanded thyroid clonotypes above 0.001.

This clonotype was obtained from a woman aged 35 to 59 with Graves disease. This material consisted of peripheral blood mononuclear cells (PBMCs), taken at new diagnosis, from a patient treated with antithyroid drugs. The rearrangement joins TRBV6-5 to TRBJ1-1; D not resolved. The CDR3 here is CASSSDGLSWTFF. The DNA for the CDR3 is TGTGCCAGCAGTTCCGACGGTCTCTCATGGACTTTCTTT.